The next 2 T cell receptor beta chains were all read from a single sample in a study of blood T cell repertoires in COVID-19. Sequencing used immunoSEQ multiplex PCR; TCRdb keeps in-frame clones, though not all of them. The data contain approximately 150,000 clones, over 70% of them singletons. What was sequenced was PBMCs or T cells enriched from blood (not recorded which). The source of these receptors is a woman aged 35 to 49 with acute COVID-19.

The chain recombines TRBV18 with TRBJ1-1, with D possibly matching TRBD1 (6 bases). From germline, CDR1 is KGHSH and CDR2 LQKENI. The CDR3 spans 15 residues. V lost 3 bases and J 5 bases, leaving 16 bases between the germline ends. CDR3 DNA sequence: TGTGCCAGCTCACCCGGTCCCACAGGGAATACTGAAGCTTTCTTT. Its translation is CASSPGPTGNTEAFF.

CDR3 loop: CASSVGPSGSYNEQFF. CDR3 coding DNA: TGTGCCAGCAGCGTAGGCCCTAGCGGTTCCTACAATGAGCAGTTCTTC. The rearrangement uses TRBV9 and TRBJ2-1; TRBD2 aligns across 7 bases. CDR1 SGDLS and CDR2 YYNGEE come from the germline V gene. V trimming: 0 bases; J trimming: 1 base; junction bases outside the gene matches: 4. The CDR3 runs to 16 residues.